Following are 28 T cell receptor beta chains from one sample sequenced in a study of T cells in Graves' hyperthyroidism and ophthalmopathy. Amplification yielded TCR beta CDR3 regions, with RNA transcripts as the source. Researchers ran a first-round RT-PCR on the TCR CDR3 using the HTBI primer set. TCRdb re-derived calls from the multiplex PCR reads in MiXCR, one entry per CDR3 protein. The data hold a few hundred thousand distinct CDR3 sequences, with under 20% observed a single time. Specimen: blood. Receptor source: a man aged 18-30 years with Graves' ophthalmopathy.

The CDR3 sequence is CASRRGLEGYGGELFF. CDR3 sequence (DNA): TGTGCCAGTAGGCGGGGGCTGGAGGGTTATGGCGGGGAGCTGTTTTTT. The chain has TRBV19 and TRBJ2-2; D may be TRBD2 (7 bases). Germline CDR1 and CDR2: LNHDA and SQIVND (reference sequence). The V end lost 6 bases, the J end lost 7 bases, and 21 bases lay between the germline ends. The CDR3 runs to 16 residues.

The rearrangement uses TRBV20-1 and TRBJ1-5, with TRBD1 matching over 12 bases. Germline CDR1 is DFQATT and CDR2 is SNEGSKA (reference sequence). This CDR3 comprises 18 residues. V trimming: 5 bases; J trimming: 1 base; junction bases outside the gene matches: 12. CDR3 amino acids: CSAFVGGTGGNSNQPQHF. The CDR3 nucleotides are TGCAGTGCTTTCGTAGGCGGGACAGGGGGCAACAGCAATCAGCCCCAGCATTTT.

The chain employs TRBV5-6 and TRBJ1-1; D is uncertain. The V end was cut by 4 bases, the J end by 2 bases, with 15 bases between. This CDR3 is 15 amino acids long. Per the germline V gene, CDR1 is SGHDT and CDR2 is YYEEEE. This CDR3 reads CASSPSINFNTEAFF. CDR3 DNA: TGTGCCAGCAGCCCCTCAATAAACTTTAACACTGAAGCTTTCTTT.

This clonotype was seen at least ten times. CDR3 sequence: CASSLGGQNIYEQYF. CDR3 nucleotides: TGTGCCAGCAGCTTAGGGGGACAGAATATCTACGAGCAGTACTTC. V and J are TRBV11-2 and TRBJ2-7; 7 bases map to TRBD1. The CDR3 extends over 15 amino acids. The V gene end was trimmed by 1 base and the J gene end by 3 bases; junction bases not matched to a gene: 6. Germline CDR1 reads SGHAT; CDR2 reads FQNNGV.

This clonotype was counted only a few times. The gene calls are TRBV11-2 and TRBJ1-1; 7 positions match TRBD1. Unmatched junction bases numbered 6, after V lost 3 bases and J lost 5 bases. This CDR3 is 14 amino acids long. From germline, CDR1 is SGHAT and CDR2 FQNNGV. The CDR3 protein is CASSFRGRETEAFF. CDR3 sequence (DNA): TGTGCCAGCAGCTTTAGGGGGCGCGAGACTGAAGCTTTCTTT.

This clonotype was observed a few times. The CDR3 DNA reads TGTGCCAGCAGCACGAATAATCAGCCCCAGCATTTT. Protein: CASSTNNQPQHF. The chain combines TRBV28 with TRBJ1-5; no reliable D call. The CDR3 spans 12 residues. Trimming removed 6 bases at V and 4 bases at J, with 7 bases between. Germline loops: CDR1 MDHEN, CDR2 SYDVKM.

In its sample, this clonotype was seen many times. V and J are TRBV11-2 and TRBJ1-3; TRBD1 is a possible D gene (5 bases). Germline lookup yields CDR1 SGHAT and CDR2 FQNNGV. V was trimmed by 5 bases and J by 0 bases, leaving 14 bases between them. The CDR3 spans 16 residues. Written as DNA, the CDR3 is TGTGCCAGCAGCCTGCAGGGTCCCAGCTCTGGAAACACCATATATTTT. It encodes CASSLQGPSSGNTIYF. Full variable domain (remainder filled in from reference TRBV11-2 and TRBJ1-3): EAGVAQSPRYKIIEKRQSVAFWCNPISGHATLYWYQQILGQGPKLLIQFQNNGVVDDSQLPKDRFSAERLKGVDSTLKIQPAKLEDSAVYLCASSLQGPSSGNTIYFGEGSWLTVV.

This chain joins TRBV4-1 and TRBJ2-5; D may be TRBD1 (5 bases). This CDR3 comprises 16 residues. V was shortened by 0 bases and J by 6 bases, with 17 bases between the two germline ends. Germline V gene data show CDR1 as MGHRA and CDR2 as YSYEKL. The CDR3, as DNA: TGCGCCAGCAGCCAAGATGGGGCCCCCGACTTGCAGACCCAGTACTTC. Translation gives CASSQDGAPDLQTQYF.

This clonotype appeared many times. This rearrangement joins TRBV9 to TRBJ2-2; 7 positions match TRBD1. Germline CDR1 reads SGDLS; CDR2 reads YYNGEE. The V and J ends lost 0 bases and 6 bases, in that order; junction bases with no gene match: 2. The CDR3 length is 14 residues. The CDR3: CASSVERGPGELFF. CDR3 DNA: TGTGCCAGCAGCGTAGAAAGGGGGCCCGGGGAGCTGTTTTTT.

This clonotype was counted many times. The V and J genes are TRBV7-2 and TRBJ1-5; possible D gene TRBD1, 5 bases. Germline CDR1 reads SGHTA; CDR2 reads FQGNSA. V lost 6 bases and J lost 1, with 16 bases in between. There are 16 residues in the CDR3. CDR3 nucleotides: TGTGCCAGCAGTCCTAGGATTGGGGCGAGCAATCAGCCCCAGCATTTT. It specifies CASSPRIGASNQPQHF.

The chain employs TRBV5-8 and TRBJ2-2; D gene ambiguous. The CDR3 consists of 13 residues. Trimming shortened V by 4 bases and J by 6 bases, and 10 bases separated the two germline ends. The germline CDR1 and CDR2 sequences are SGHTS and YDEGEE. CDR3 coding DNA: TGTGCCAGCAGCCCGTATGGGGCCGGGGAGCTGTTTTTT. This gives the protein CASSPYGAGELFF. Filled out from reference TRBV5-8 and TRBJ2-2, the complete variable domain reads EAGVTQSPTHLIKTRGQQATLRCSPISGHTSVYWYQQALGLGLQFLLWYDEGEERNRGNFPPRFSGRQFPNYSSELNVNALELEDSALYLCASSPYGAGELFFGEGSRLTVL.

The rearrangement joins TRBV4-1 to TRBJ2-3, with D possibly matching TRBD1 (6 bases). Germline V gene sequence: CDR1 MGHRA, CDR2 YSYEKL. Trimming shortened V by 4 bases and J by 2 bases, and 22 bases separated the two germline ends. The CDR3 spans 18 residues. CDR3 in amino acids: CASSLATRDKDLTDTQYF. CDR3 bases: TGCGCCAGCAGCCTGGCTACCCGGGACAAAGACCTCACAGATACGCAGTATTTT.

In its sample, this clonotype was seen many times. CDR3 region: CASTRDYHNEQFF. For the CDR3, the DNA is TGTGCCAGCACCCGGGACTACCACAATGAGCAGTTCTTC. The rearrangement uses TRBV6-1 and TRBJ2-1; 7 bases map to TRBD2. Germline assignment: CDR1 MNHNS and CDR2 SASEGT. CDR3 length equals 13 residues. V shed 7 bases and J 5 bases; nucleotides not matched to a gene: 5.

This clonotype was detected a few times. The chain uses TRBV20-1 and TRBJ1-1; D uncertain. Germline loops: CDR1 DFQATT, CDR2 SNEGSKA (reference sequence). The CDR3 extends over 11 amino acids. V lost 4 bases and J lost 1, with 4 bases in between. The CDR3 spells CSANWNTEAFF. Written as DNA, the CDR3 is TGCAGTGCTAACTGGAACACTGAAGCTTTCTTT.

This clonotype was seen more than once but under ten times. J is TRBJ2-3 and V is TRBV6-6, with D unclear. Germline V gives CDR1 MNHNY, CDR2 SVGAGI (reference sequence). The CDR3 spans 16 residues. Trimming cost V 0 bases and J 2 bases, with 12 bases left between them. The CDR3, as DNA: TGTGCCAGCAGTTACTCTGGCGACTCACCCACAGATACGCAGTATTTT. Residues: CASSYSGDSPTDTQYF.

The chain combines TRBV11-2 with TRBJ2-4, with D perhaps TRBD1 or TRBD2 (5 bases each). Trimming pared 5 bases from V and 6 bases from J, leaving 17 bases between. Germline assignment: CDR1 SGHAT and CDR2 FQNNGV. This CDR3 has 15 residues. CDR3: CASSQIRGPLNIQYF. The CDR3 nucleotides read TGTGCCAGCAGCCAGATACGGGGACCGCTAAACATTCAGTACTTC.

In this sample, this clonotype turned up a few times. The chain recombines TRBV12-3 or TRBV12-4 with TRBJ1-2, with TRBD1 matching 10 bases. The V segment lost 5 bases and the J segment 7 bases; nucleotides outside the gene matches: 10. The CDR3 contains 15 residues. The CDR3 loop reads CASSLMTGGSGGYTF. In DNA, the CDR3 is TGTGCCAGCAGTCTCATGACAGGGGGCTCCGGTGGCTACACCTTC.

This rearrangement joins TRBV20-1 to TRBJ1-5, with TRBD1 matching over 10 bases. The CDR3 extends over 19 amino acids. The germline V gene encodes CDR1 DFQATT and CDR2 SNEGSKA (reference sequence). Unmatched junction bases numbered 12, after V lost 0 bases and J lost 1 base. CDR3 sequence reads: CSARDSTGGAPWSNQPQHF. Written as DNA, the CDR3 is TGCAGTGCTAGAGACTCGACAGGGGGCGCGCCCTGGAGCAATCAGCCCCAGCATTTT.

The J gene is TRBJ2-7, the V gene TRBV13, with a tentative D call TRBD2 (5 bases). The germline gives CDR1 PRHDT, CDR2 FYEKMQ (reference sequence). V dropped 2 bases and J dropped 1 base, with 12 bases sitting between them. The CDR3 has 15 residues. The CDR3: CASSLKGGESYEQYF. Here the CDR3 DNA reads TGTGCCAGCAGCTTAAAAGGAGGAGAGTCCTACGAGCAGTACTTC.

In its sample, this clonotype was seen many times. The chain combines TRBV6-1 with TRBJ1-2, with D unclear. Per the germline V gene, CDR1 is MNHNS and CDR2 is SASEGT. Trimming stripped 4 bases from V and 2 bases from J, with 8 bases between. The CDR3 runs 13 residues. CDR3 amino acids: CASSANGNYGYTF. In DNA, the CDR3 is TGTGCCAGCAGTGCCAACGGAAACTATGGCTACACCTTC.

This clonotype was recorded a few times. The gene calls are TRBV12-3 or TRBV12-4 and TRBJ2-1, with 8 bases aligning to TRBD2. Trimming took 3 bases from V and 6 from J; bases not matched to a gene: 7. The CDR3 contains 15 residues. The DNA of the CDR3 is TGTGCCAGCAGTTTGGTCGGGGGGGGTGTCAATGAGCAGTTCTTC. Amino acid sequence: CASSLVGGGVNEQFF.

The rearrangement links TRBV10-3 to TRBJ2-5; D is possibly TRBD2 (6 bases). The germline V gene has CDR1 ENHRY and CDR2 SYGVKD. This CDR3 contains 14 residues. With 0 bases removed from V and 5 bases from J, the gap between germline ends came to 10 bases. CDR3 sequence (DNA): TGTGCCATCAGTGAGTCGAAACTAGCTGAGACCCAGTACTTC. It codes for CAISESKLAETQYF.

Details on this clonotype: One junction end disagrees with the germline gene, perhaps due to a read error. This chain joins TRBV6-6 and TRBJ1-5, with 7 bases fitting TRBD1. The CDR3 sequence is 18 residues long. The V gene's germline CDR1 is MNHNY and CDR2 SVGAGI (reference sequence). CDR3 in amino acids: CTSSYSDREFYSNQPQHF. CDR3 in DNA: TGTACCAGCAGTTACTCCGACAGGGAGTTCTATAGCAATCAGCCCCAGCATTTT.

This chain joins TRBV28 and TRBJ2-1; 9 bases are shared with TRBD2. Germline V gene data show CDR1 as MDHEN and CDR2 as SYDVKM. The V segment lost 5 bases and the J segment 7 bases; nucleotides outside the gene matches: 15. CDR3 length: 17 amino acids. CDR3: CASSLPRGGGALNEQFF. DNA for the CDR3: TGTGCCAGCAGTCTCCCGCGGGGCGGGGGGGCCTTGAATGAGCAGTTCTTC.

J is TRBJ2-7 and V is TRBV20-1, with 10 positions matching TRBD2. Per germline, CDR1 DFQATT and CDR2 SNEGSKA (reference sequence). The ends lost 6 bases at V and 2 bases at J; junction bases unmatched: 10. The CDR3 is 15 residues long. The CDR3 region is CSAALAGDITYEQYF. The CDR3 DNA sequence: TGCAGTGCGGCCCTAGCGGGGGATATTACCTACGAGCAGTACTTC.

This clonotype was detected ten times or more. The chain couples TRBV2 to TRBJ2-3; D possibly corresponds to TRBD1 (5 bases). Trimming removed 4 bases from V and 5 bases from J, with 19 bases in between. CDR1 and CDR2 from the germline V gene are SNHLY and FYNNEI. The CDR3 runs to 16 residues. CDR3 amino acids: CASSAWLWGSVDTQYF. CDR3 DNA sequence: TGTGCCAGCAGTGCCTGGCTTTGGGGCTCTGTAGATACGCAGTATTTT.

This chain connects TRBV5-5 to TRBJ1-3, with a weak D call TRBD1 (6 bases). The germline V gene encodes CDR1 SGHKS and CDR2 YYEKEE (reference sequence). V was pared by 4 bases and J by 0 bases, with 11 bases between. The CDR3 has 15 amino acids. The CDR3 reads CASSPGHFSGNTIYF. CDR3 nucleotides: TGTGCCAGCAGCCCGGGACATTTCTCTGGAAACACCATATATTTT. Supplemented by reference TRBV5-5 and TRBJ1-3, the full variable domain reads DAGVTQSPTHLIKTRGQQVTLRCSPISGHKSVSWYQQVLGQGPQFIFQYYEKEERGRGNFPDRFSARQFPNYSSELNVNALLLGDSALYLCASSPGHFSGNTIYFGEGSWLTVV.

This clonotype occurred a few times. This sequence joins TRBV15 and TRBJ1-2, with a possible D match to TRBD1 (5 bases). The CDR3 consists of 17 residues. V dropped 4 bases and J dropped 6 bases, with 24 bases sitting between them. Germline values: CDR1 LNHNV, CDR2 YYDKDF (reference sequence). CDR3 DNA sequence: TGTGCCACCAGCAAAGGGGCCGGGGGGACGCAGCGAGATGGCTACACCTTC. Its translation is CATSKGAGGTQRDGYTF. The full variable domain, with the rest looked up from reference TRBV15 and TRBJ1-2, is DAMVIQNPRYQVTQFGKPVTLSCSQTLNHNVMYWYQQKSSQAPKLLFHYYDKDFNNEADTPDNFQSRRPNTSFCFLDIRSPGLGDTAMYLCATSKGAGGTQRDGYTFGSGTRLTVV.